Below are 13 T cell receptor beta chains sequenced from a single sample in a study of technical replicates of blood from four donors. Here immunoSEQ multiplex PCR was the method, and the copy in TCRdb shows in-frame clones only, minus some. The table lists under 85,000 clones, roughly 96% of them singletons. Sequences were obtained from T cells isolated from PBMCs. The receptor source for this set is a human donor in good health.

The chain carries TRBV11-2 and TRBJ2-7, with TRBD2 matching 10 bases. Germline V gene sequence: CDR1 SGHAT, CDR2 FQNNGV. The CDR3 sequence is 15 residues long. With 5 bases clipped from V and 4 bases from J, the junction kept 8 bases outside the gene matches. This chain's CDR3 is CASSRGTSARYEQYF. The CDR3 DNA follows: TGTGCCAGCAGCCGAGGGACTAGCGCGAGATACGAGCAGTACTTC. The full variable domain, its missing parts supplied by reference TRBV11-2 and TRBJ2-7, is EAGVAQSPRYKIIEKRQSVAFWCNPISGHATLYWYQQILGQGPKLLIQFQNNGVVDDSQLPKDRFSAERLKGVDSTLKIQPAKLEDSAVYLCASSRGTSARYEQYFGPGTRLTVT.

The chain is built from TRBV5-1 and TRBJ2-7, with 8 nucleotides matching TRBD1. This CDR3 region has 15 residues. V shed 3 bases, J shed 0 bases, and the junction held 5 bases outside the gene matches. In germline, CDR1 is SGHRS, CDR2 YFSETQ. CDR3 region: CASSWGTGSSYEQYF. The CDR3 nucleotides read TGCGCCAGCAGCTGGGGGACAGGAAGCTCCTACGAGCAGTACTTC.

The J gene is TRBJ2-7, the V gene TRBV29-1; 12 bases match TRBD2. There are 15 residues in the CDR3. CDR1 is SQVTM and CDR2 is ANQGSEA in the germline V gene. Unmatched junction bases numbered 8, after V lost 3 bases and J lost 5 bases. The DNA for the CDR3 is TGCAGCGTTGATCTAGCGGGAGGGCATTTGAACGAGCAGTACTTC. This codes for CSVDLAGGHLNEQYF.

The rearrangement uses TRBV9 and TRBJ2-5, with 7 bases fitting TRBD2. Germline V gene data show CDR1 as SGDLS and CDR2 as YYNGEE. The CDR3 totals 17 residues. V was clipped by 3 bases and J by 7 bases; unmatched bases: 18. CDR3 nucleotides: TGTGCCAGCAGCGGACCTAGGACTAGAGATGACCCAAGGACCCAGTACTTC. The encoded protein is CASSGPRTRDDPRTQYF.

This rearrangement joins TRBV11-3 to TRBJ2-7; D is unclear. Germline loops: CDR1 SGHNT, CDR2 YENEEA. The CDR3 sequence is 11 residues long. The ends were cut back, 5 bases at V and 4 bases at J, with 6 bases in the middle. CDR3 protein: CASSRSYEQYF. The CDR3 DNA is TGTGCCAGCAGCCGTTCTTACGAGCAGTACTTC.

The CDR3 DNA reads as TGTGCCAGCAGTGAGGGGAGGGCCGTCCCGCATGAGCAGTTCTTC. Protein sequence: CASSEGRAVPHEQFF. This chain links TRBV6-1 with TRBJ2-1; 7 bases are shared with TRBD2. CDR1 MNHNS and CDR2 SASEGT come from the germline V gene. The CDR3 contains 15 residues. V dropped 3 bases and J dropped 8; count of bases not matched to a gene: 10.

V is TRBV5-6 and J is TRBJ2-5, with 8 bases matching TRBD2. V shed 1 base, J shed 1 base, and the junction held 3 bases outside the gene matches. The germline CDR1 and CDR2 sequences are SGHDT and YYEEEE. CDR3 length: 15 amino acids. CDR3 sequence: CASSLSGRPQETQYF. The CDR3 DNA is TGTGCCAGCAGCTTGAGCGGGAGACCCCAAGAGACCCAGTACTTC.

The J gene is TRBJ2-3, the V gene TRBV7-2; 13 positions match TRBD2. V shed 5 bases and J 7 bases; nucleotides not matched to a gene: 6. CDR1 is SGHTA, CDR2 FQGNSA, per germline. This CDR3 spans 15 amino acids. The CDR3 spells CASSLTSGRENTQYF. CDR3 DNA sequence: TGTGCCAGCAGCCTAACTAGCGGGAGGGAAAATACGCAGTATTTT. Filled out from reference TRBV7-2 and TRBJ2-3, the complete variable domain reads GAGVSQSPSNKVTEKGKDVELRCDPISGHTALYWYRQSLGQGLEFLIYFQGNSAPDKSGLPSDRFSAERTGGSVSTLTIQRTQQEDSAVYLCASSLTSGRENTQYFGPGTRLTVL.

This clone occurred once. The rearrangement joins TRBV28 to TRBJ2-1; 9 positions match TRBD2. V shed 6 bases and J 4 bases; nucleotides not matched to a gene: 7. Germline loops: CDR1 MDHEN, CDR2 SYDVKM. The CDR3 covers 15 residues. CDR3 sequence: CASSTGLAYYNEQFF. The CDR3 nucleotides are TGTGCCAGCAGCACGGGACTAGCTTATTACAATGAGCAGTTCTTC.

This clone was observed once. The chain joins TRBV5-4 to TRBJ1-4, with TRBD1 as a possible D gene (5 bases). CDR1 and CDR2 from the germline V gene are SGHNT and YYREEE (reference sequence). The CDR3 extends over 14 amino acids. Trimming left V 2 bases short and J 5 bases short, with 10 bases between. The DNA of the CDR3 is TGTGCCAGCAGCTTACAGGTGACGAATGAAAAACTGTTTTTT. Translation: CASSLQVTNEKLFF. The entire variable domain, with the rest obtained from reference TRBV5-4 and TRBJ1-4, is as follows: ETGVTQSPTHLIKTRGQQVTLRCSSQSGHNTVSWYQQALGQGPQFIFQYYREEENGRGNFPPRFSGLQFPNYSSELNVNALELDDSALYLCASSLQVTNEKLFFGSGTQLSVL.

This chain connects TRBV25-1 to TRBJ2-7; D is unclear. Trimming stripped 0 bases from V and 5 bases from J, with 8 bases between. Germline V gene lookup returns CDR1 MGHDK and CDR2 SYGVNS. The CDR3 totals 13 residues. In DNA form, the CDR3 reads TGTGCCAGCAGTGAATATAACATGGACGAGCAGTACTTC. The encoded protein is CASSEYNMDEQYF.

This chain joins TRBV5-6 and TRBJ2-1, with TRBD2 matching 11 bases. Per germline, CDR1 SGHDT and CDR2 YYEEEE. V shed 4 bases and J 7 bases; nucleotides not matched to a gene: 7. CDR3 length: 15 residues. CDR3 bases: TGTGCCAGCAGCCCCTTACTAGCGGGAGAGAATGAGCAGTTCTTC. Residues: CASSPLLAGENEQFF.

DNA for the CDR3: TGTGCCAGCAGTTACTACGGGACAGGGATCGGGGAGCTGTTTTTT. Encoded protein: CASSYYGTGIGELFF. V and J are TRBV6-5 and TRBJ2-2, with 9 bases fitting TRBD1. The germline CDR1 and CDR2 sequences are MNHEY and SVGAGI. J lost 7 bases, V lost 1 base, and 4 bases had no gene match. The CDR3 has 15 residues.